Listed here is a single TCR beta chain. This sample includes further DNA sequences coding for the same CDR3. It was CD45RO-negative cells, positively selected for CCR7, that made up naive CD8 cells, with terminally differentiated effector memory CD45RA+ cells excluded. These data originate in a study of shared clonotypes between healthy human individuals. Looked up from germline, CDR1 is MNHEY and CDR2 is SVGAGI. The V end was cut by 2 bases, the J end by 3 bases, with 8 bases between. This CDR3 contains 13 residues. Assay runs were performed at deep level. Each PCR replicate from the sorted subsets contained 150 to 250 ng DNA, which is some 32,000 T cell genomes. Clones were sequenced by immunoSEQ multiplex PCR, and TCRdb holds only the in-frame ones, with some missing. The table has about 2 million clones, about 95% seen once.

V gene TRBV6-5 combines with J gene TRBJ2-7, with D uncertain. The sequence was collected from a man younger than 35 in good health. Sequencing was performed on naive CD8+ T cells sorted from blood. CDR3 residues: CASSYGYSYEQYF. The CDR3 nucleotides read TGTGCCAGCAGTTACGGCTACAGCTACGAGCAGTACTTC.